One T cell receptor beta chain is described in this entry. Its antigen remains undetermined. No quality values exist for individual bases; no much larger clone is one base distant. The identical CDR3 is also encoded by other nucleotide sequences in the sample. The library was prepared using the immunoSEQ multiplex PCR assay. A mixture of 60 forward primers for TCR Vbeta segments and 13 reverse primers for TCR Jbeta segments was used in the multiplex PCR. The CDR3 region of rearranged TCR beta genes was amplified from genomic DNA with a multiplex PCR assay. The Illumina HiSeq System was used to sequence the amplified TCR beta libraries as 87-base-pair reads. Per the authors' processing: Across the 666 repertoires, a later analysis counted some 80 million unique TCR beta chains, approximately 10 million of which were shared by at least two donors. To remove PCR and sequencing errors, raw reads were error-corrected and collapsed into unique sequences using a nearest-neighbor algorithm that merged closely related sequences. CDR3 sequences were aligned to IMGT reference sequences to assign V, D and J gene segments. Each retained sequence needed at least a six-nucleotide match to both a V gene segment and a J gene segment. Rearrangements were classified as productive when the CDR3 lacked stop codons and remained in frame with V and J, and all other rearrangements were classified as non-productive. Following IMGT convention, CDR3 was defined as the stretch from the second conserved V-encoded cysteine up to the conserved J-encoded phenylalanine. Sequences without an unambiguous match to a single V gene segment were excluded from the earlier analysis of about 600 of the donors. In an earlier analysis of several hundred of the donors, V segments were called functional above 56.7% productive rearrangements and were called segregating when the between-donor standard deviation exceeded 5%. A statistical classification framework was built for diagnosing cytomegalovirus status from the catalog of TCR beta chain sequences. V and J gene assignment, in a later analysis, came from comparing TCR nucleotide sequences with IMGT/GENE-DB human TR gene sequences. In a later analysis, CDR3 sequences and most-parsimonious VDJ recombination scenarios were assigned using the TCRdist pipeline. In a later analysis, each TCR beta chain was defined by its CDR3 amino acid sequence together with its V-gene family, and reads without a unique V-gene family were excluded. To address suspected cross-contamination and a sequencing artifact, a later analysis removed around 590 highly shared, low-generation-probability nucleotide sequences. For each public chain, a later analysis derived a clonal expansion index from normalized ranks of inferred template counts within each repertoire. In a later analysis, generation probabilities were computed using a VDJ recombination model fitted to out-of-frame rearrangements, and the results were checked against IGoR. A later analysis scored TCR-TCR, TCR-HLA and TCR-CMV co-occurrence with hypergeometric tests, applying a repertoire-size bias correction to TCR pairs. False discovery rates were estimated in a later analysis by permuting HLA or CMV assignments 20 times. In a later analysis, co-occurring TCRs were grouped with DBSCAN, and TCRdist sequence similarity was added when clustering was performed within HLA-allele-positive subsets. Repertoires with fewer than 30,000 or more than 120,000 public chains were left out of co-occurrence clustering, as were a handful of repertoires with anomalous nucleotide sharing. The clones in this table, taken by TCRdb from immuneACCESS, are in-frame only. Not every clone is retained; where verified, under half of the shortfall comes from an unresolved V gene, and the cause of the rest is unknown. The DNA was the basis for D and trimming; V, J and clone size are from that table. The sample includes under 200,000 clones, with roughly 77% observed a single time. About 7.7% of the sample is taken by the ten largest.

The sample belongs to a study of cytomegalovirus exposure and HLA in healthy donors (dated by TCRdb to the late 2010s). As for the study more broadly: An earlier analysis of roughly 500 of the donors reported 276 Gb of sequence data and 95 million to 120 million unique TCR beta sequences obtained from about 200 million T cells. Approximately 310 gigabases of sequencing data and tens of millions of unique TCR sequences were included in an early release covering several hundred HLA-typed donors. The genetic ancestry cluster associated with self-reported Caucasian donors included around four fifths of the 398 genotyped donors. The study aimed to test whether signatures of past pathogen exposure could be identified by cataloging public T cell receptors. Using immunosequencing, the study profiled T cell repertoires from fewer than 850 subjects and related those repertoires to cytomegalovirus serostatus. Along with the approximately 670-subject first cohort, a separate validation cohort of over a hundred different subjects was used. To predict cytomegalovirus infection status, the study brought together high-throughput TCR immunosequencing, statistical association of individual TCRs with disease status, and machine learning. A later analysis re-examined previously published TCR beta repertoires from more than 550 donors and added high-resolution HLA genotyping to investigate patterns of TCR occurrence. Rather than drawing on any new phenotypic data, the later analysis identified candidate immune exposures from TCR beta sequences and the way those sequences occurred across donors. In an earlier analysis of 587 of the donors, high-throughput TCR beta sequencing was used to judge whether each TCR beta V gene segment behaved as functional or pseudogenic. Alongside the repertoire data, information on donor age, sex, ethnicity and CMV serostatus was compiled. A later genetic analysis took genome-wide SNP genotypes for about 65% of the 666 donors and used that subset as a discovery cohort. Every discovery cohort repertoire had been produced on one sequencing platform. HLA typing covered class I and class II loci at four-digit resolution. The number of donors typed differed by locus, with roughly 629-640 for A, B, C, DRB1 and DQB1, 522 for DQA1, about 610 for DPA1, and approximately 470 for DPB1. Several DR-DQ haplotypes were treated as single units for association and clustering because of strong linkage in the cohort. Among roughly 400 genotyped donors of the cohort, an average of approximately 240,000 unique TCR beta nucleotide sequences was sequenced per donor, of which about 20% were non-productive. What the work shows at the level of the full study, not this receptor alone: A later analysis associated roughly 17,000 TCR beta sequences with specific HLA alleles at a false discovery rate of 0.05. A further reported finding was that TCR beta sequences accurately predicted the HLA-A and HLA-B alleles for most subjects in the first cohort. According to the authors, the approach could potentially be generalized to other disease states and immunological phenotypes. A cluster of highly shared sequence variants was judged likely to be a technical artifact of the sequencing pipeline. Presence/absence analyses assumed roughly uniform sequencing depth across donors, an assumption that may not hold. According to a later genetic analysis, donors in an Asian-associated ancestry cluster had fewer N-insertions in productive TCRs than the approximately 630-donor mean. HLA typing was unavailable for some donors at each locus, so association tests used only the typed subset. Linkage disequilibrium might explain the correlated functional status among segregating V segments, but an unknown experimental factor could not be ruled out. For the cohort, immune exposure information was limited to CMV serostatus. Because counts were too low, around 18 rarely observed V segments, including chromosome 9 orphons, were left out of the earlier analysis of some 600 of the donors. In the study, some 160 TCR beta chains were listed as associated with cytomegalovirus. In a later analysis, several top co-occurrence clusters were reported to appear linked to parvovirus B19, influenza, CMV and Epstein-Barr virus. Only TCR beta chains were sequenced in this cohort, and the absence of alpha or paired-chain data limited detectable features. Strong co-occurrence of HLA alleles, especially DR and DQ, made assigning TCR associations to individual alleles difficult. In a later analysis, most CMV-associated TCR beta chains were found to appear HLA-restricted, with HLA associations seemingly driven largely by CMV exposure. Because the 87-base-pair reads could not distinguish some IMGT-functional V segments, including TRBV6-2 and TRBV6-3, those segments were excluded. A few of the identified cytomegalovirus-associated TCR beta chains were confirmed in vitro to be specific for cytomegalovirus antigens. An association between a missense DCLRE1C variant and V-gene and J-gene trimming of TCR beta chains was found in a later genetic analysis and replicated in an independent cohort. An earlier analysis of roughly 570 of the donors showed that most TCR beta V segments appeared in productive rearrangements either about 87% or about 30% of the time, which broadly matched IMGT annotations. Cytomegalovirus status was reported to be diagnosed by the classifier with high specificity and sensitivity in both the original and validation cohorts. Across donors, most TCR sequences were observed very rarely, whereas some public TCRs were present in many individuals. In a later analysis, TCR association rates were found to vary across HLA loci, with the most associated TCRs seen for DRB1 alleles and the fewest for HLA-C alleles. In a later analysis, HLA-associated TCR beta chains were found to be more clonally expanded and to have lower generation probabilities than equally common non-associated chains.

Per the germline V gene (reference sequence), SEHNR is the CDR1 and FQNEAQ is the CDR2. Unmatched junction bases come to 2, with V trimmed by 6 bases and J by 0 bases. The CDR3 numbers 15 residues from cysteine through phenylalanine. Only the CDR3 part of the read is kept: 45 bases, read in frame from the first base. The cohort consisted of 670 or so healthy bone marrow donors. At the time of sampling, all cohort members were nominally healthy, though unrecorded immune exposures were likely present. The donor was CMV seropositive and was included in the group of 290 or so seropositive cohort members. A peripheral blood sample was collected from each donor, and TCR beta sequencing was performed on peripheral blood mononuclear cells. Genomic DNA extraction from the blood cell samples was performed with the Qiagen DNeasy Blood Extraction Kit.

This TCR was sampled from a middle-aged woman in good health and CMV-seropositive. The sequenced sample was PBMCs. The chain joins TRBV7-9 to TRBJ2-1; the junction holds 10 bases that match TRBD2. Read as DNA, the sequence is TGTGCCAGCAGTCCTAGCGGGAGCTCCTACAATGAGCAGTTCTTC. Its protein is CASSPSGSSYNEQFF.